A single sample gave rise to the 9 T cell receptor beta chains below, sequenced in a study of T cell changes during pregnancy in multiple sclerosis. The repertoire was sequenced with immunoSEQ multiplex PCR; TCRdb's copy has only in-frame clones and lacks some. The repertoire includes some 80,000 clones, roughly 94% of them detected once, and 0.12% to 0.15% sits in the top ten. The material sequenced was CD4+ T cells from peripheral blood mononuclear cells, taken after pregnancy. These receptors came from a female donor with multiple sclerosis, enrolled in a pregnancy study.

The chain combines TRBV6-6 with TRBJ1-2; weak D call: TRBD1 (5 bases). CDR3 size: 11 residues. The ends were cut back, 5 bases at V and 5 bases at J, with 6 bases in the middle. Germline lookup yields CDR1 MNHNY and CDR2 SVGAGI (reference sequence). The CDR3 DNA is TGTGCCAGCAGTCGACAGTATGGCTACACCTTC. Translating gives CASSRQYGYTF.

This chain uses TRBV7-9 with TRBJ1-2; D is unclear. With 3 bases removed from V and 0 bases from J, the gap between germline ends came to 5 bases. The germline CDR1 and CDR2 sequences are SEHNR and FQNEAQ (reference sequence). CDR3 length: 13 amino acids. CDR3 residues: CASSFQANYGYTF. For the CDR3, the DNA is TGTGCCAGCAGCTTCCAGGCTAACTATGGCTACACCTTC. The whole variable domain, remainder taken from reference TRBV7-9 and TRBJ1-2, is DTGVSQNPRHKITKRGQNVTFRCDPISEHNRLYWYRQTLGQGPEFLTYFQNEAQLEKSRLLSDRFSAERPKGSFSTLEIQRTEQGDSAMYLCASSFQANYGYTFGSGTRLTVV.

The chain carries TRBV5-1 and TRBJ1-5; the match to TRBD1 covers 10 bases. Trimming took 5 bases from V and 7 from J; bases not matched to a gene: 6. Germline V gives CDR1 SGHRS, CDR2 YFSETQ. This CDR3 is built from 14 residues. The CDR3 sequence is CASSRDRGGQPQHF. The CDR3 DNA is TGCGCCAGCAGTCGGGACAGGGGAGGACAGCCCCAGCATTTT.

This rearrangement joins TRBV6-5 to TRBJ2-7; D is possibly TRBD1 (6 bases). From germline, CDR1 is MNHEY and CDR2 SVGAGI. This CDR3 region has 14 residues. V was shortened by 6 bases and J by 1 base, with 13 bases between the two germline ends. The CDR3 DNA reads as TGTGCCAGCAGAAGCATAGGACAGTCCTACGAGCAGTACTTC. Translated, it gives CASRSIGQSYEQYF.

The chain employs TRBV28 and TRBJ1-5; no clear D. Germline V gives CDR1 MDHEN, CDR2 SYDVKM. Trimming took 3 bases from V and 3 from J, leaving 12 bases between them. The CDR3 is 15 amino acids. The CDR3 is CASSFRGRSNQPQHF. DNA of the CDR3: TGTGCCAGCAGTTTTAGAGGGAGGTCCAATCAGCCCCAGCATTTT.

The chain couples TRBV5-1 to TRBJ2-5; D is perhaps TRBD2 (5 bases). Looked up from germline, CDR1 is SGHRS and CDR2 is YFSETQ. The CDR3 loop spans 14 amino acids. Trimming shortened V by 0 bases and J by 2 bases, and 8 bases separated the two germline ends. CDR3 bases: TGCGCCAGCAGCTTGGCGGGCGGGCAAGAGACCCAGTACTTC. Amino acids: CASSLAGGQETQYF.

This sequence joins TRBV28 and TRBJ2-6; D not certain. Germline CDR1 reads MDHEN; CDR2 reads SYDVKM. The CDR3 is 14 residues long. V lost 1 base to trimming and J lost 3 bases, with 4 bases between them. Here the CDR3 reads CASSLFLGANVLTF. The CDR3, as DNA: TGTGCCAGCAGTTTATTTCTTGGGGCCAACGTCCTGACTTTC.

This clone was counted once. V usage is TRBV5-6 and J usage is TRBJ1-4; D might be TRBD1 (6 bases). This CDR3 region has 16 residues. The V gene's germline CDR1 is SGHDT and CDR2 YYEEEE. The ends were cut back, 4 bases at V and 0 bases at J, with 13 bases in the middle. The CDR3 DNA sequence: TGTGCCAGCAGCCCGAACAGGGTTGCAACTAATGAAAAACTGTTTTTT. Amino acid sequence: CASSPNRVATNEKLFF. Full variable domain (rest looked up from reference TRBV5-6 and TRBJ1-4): DAGVTQSPTHLIKTRGQQVTLRCSPKSGHDTVSWYQQALGQGPQFIFQYYEEEERQRGNFPDRFSGHQFPNYSSELNVNALLLGDSALYLCASSPNRVATNEKLFFGSGTQLSVL.

The CDR3 bases are TGTGCCAGCAGCTTACGGGGGAACACCGGGGAGCTGTTTTTT. Its translation is CASSLRGNTGELFF. The rearrangement uses TRBV11-3 and TRBJ2-2; weak D call: TRBD2 (5 bases). Germline-derived CDR1 and CDR2 are SGHNT and YENEEA. The CDR3 sequence is 14 residues long. Trimming stripped 2 bases from V and 1 base from J, with 5 bases between.